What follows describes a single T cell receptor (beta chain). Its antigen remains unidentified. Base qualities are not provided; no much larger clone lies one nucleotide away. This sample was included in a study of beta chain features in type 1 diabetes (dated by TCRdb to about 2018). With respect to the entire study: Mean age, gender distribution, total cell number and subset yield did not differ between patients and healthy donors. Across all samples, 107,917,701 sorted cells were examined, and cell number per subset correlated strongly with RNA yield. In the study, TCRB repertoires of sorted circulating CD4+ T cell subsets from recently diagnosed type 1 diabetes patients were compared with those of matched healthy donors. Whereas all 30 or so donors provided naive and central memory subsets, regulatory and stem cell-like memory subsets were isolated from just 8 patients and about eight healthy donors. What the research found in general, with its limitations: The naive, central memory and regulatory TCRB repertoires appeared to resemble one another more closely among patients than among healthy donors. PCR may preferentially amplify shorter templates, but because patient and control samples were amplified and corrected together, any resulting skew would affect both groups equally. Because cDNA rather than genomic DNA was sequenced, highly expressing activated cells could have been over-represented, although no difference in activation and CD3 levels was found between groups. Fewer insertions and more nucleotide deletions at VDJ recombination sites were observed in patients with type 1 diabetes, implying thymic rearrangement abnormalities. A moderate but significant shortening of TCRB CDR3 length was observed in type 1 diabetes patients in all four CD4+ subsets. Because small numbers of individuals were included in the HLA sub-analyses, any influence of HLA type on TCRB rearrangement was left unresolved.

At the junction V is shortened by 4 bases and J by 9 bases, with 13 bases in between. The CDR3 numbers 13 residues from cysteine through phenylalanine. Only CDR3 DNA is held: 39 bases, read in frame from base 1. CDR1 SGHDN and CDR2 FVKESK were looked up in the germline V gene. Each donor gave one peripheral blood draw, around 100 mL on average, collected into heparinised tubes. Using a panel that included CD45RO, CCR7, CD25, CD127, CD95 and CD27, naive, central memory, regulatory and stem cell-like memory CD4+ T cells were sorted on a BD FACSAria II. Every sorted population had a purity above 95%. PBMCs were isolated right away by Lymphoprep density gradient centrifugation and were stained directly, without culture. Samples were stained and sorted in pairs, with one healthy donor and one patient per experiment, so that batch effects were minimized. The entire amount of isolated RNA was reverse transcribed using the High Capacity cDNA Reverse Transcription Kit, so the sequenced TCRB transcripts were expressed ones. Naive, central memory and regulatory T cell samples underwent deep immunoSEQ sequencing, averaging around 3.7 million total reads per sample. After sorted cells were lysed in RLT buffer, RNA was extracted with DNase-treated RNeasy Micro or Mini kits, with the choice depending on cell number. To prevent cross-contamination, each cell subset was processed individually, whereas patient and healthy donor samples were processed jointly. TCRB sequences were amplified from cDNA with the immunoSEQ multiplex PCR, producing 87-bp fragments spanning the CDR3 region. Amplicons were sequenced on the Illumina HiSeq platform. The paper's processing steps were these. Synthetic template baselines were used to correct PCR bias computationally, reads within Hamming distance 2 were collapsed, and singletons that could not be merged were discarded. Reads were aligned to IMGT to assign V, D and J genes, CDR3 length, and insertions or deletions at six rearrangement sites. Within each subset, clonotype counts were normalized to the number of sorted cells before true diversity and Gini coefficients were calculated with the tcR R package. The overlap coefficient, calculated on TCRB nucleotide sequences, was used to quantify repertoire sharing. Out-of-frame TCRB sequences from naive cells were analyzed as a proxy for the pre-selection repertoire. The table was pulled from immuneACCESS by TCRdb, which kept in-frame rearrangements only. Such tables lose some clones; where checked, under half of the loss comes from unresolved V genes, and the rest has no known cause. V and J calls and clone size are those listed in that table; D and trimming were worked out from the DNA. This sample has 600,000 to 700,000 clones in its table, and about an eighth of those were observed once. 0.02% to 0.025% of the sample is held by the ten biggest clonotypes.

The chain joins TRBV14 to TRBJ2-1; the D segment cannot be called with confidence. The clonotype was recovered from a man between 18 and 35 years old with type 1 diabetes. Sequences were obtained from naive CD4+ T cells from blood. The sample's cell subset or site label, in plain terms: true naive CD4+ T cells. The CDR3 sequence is CASSLRLWGEQFF. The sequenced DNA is TGTGCCAGCAGCCTCAGGCTTTGGGGTGAGCAGTTCTTC.